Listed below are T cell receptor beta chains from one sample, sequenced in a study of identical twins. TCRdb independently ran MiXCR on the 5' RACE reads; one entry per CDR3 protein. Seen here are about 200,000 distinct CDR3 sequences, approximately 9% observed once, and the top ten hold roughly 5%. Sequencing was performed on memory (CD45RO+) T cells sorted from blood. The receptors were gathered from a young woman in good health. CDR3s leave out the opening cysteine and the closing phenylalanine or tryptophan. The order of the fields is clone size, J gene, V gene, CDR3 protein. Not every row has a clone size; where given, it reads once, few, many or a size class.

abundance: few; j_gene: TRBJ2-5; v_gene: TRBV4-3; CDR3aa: ASSQGRTGMRETQY
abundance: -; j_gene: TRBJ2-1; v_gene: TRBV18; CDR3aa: ASSPTGTTHNEQF
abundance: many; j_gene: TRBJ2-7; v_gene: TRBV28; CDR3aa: ASSDVYEQY
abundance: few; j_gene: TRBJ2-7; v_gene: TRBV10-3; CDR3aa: AISESNGTPSWEQY
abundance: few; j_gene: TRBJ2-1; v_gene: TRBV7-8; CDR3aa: ASSLVSTLDNEQF
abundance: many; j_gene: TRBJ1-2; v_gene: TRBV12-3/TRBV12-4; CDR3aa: ASSLDAGEHRSIGT
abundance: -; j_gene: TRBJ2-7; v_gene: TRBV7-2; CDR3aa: ASSLVADVVYEQY
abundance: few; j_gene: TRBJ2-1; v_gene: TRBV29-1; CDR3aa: SGRDFYNEQF
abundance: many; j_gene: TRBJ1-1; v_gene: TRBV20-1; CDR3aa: SATRTGTGAF
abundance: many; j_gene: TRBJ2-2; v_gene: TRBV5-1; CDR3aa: ASSFGGSNTGELF
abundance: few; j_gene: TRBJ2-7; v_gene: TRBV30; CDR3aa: AWSGRNYEQY
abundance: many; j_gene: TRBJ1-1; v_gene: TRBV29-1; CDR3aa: SVVRGHTEAF
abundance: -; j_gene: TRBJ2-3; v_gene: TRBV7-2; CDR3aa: ASSPGGGFAQY
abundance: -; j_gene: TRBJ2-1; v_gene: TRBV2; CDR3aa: ASSEILAGGQVLF
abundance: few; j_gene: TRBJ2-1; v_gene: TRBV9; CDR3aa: ASSGRGAVSGSLNEQF
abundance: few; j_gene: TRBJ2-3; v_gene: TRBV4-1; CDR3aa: ASSQGRGERDTQY
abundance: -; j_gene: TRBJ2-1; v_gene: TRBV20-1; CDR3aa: SARDERGGLDEQF
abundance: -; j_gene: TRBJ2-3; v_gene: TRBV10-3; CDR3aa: AISRLAGATDTQY
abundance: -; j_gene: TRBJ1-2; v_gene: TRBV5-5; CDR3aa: ASNVGTSHYGYT
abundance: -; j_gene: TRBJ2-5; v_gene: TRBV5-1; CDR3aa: ASSLAGTPLETQY
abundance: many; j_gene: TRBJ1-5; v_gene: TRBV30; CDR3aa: AWSPLAVNQPQH
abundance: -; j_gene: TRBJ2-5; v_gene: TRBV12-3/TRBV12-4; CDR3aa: ASSRSQDGKETQY
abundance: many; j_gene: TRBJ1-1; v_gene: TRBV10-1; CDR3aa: ASSESQGGNTEAF
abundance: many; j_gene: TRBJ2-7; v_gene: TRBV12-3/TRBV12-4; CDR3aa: ASSRDSSYEQY
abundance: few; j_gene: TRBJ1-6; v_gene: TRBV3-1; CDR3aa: ASSQEGRENSPLH
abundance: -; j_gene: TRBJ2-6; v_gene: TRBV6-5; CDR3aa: ASSYPGSSGANVLT
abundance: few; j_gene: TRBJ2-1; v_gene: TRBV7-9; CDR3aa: ASSSPTGTYNEQF
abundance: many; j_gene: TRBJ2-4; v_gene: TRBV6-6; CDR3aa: ASSYSTDIQY
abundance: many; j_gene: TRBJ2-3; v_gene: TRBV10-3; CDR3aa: AISGGAPDTQY
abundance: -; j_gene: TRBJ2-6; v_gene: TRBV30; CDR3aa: AWKGGRAGANVLT
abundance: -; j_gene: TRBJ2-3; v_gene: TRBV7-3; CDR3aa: ASSMGWGRGETDTQY
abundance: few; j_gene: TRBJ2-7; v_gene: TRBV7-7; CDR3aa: ASSLLAGGGEQY
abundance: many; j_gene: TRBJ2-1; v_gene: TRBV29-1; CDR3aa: SVVRGTSYNEQF
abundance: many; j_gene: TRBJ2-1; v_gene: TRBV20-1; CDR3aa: SASELLSASYNEQF
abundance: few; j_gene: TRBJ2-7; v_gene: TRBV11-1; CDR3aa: AISLGVGAGTGEYEQY
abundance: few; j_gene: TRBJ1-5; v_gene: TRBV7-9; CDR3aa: ASSLQGANQPQH
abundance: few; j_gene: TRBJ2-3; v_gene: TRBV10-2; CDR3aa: ASSEMRATTDTQY
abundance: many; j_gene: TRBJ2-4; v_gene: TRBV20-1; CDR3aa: SAPLGIAKNIQY